This T cell receptor (beta chain) was documented in a study of T cells in Graves' hyperthyroidism and ophthalmopathy. Researchers barred patients who had uncontrolled infection, other autoimmune disease, pregnancy or lactation. The length of the CDR3 is 14 residues. CDR1 MNHEY and CDR2 SVGAGI come from the germline V gene. Trimming removed 7 bases at V and 1 base at J, with 8 bases between. There were TCR beta CDR3 regions amplified from RNA transcripts. The TCR CDR3 was amplified in a first-round RT-PCR using the HTBI primer set. MiXCR, run by TCRdb on the multiplex PCR reads, gives a single entry per CDR3 protein. The sample records some 200,000 distinct CDR3 sequences, about a sixth being singletons.

The rearrangement joins TRBV6-5 to TRBJ2-6, with no clear D. This TCR was recovered from a man aged 50 to 60 with Graves' hyperthyroidism. The sequencing input was blood. For the CDR3, the DNA is TGTGCCAGCAATTTTCCTTCTGGGGCCAACGTCCTGACTTTC. It yields the protein CASNFPSGANVLTF.